This is a list of T cell receptor beta chains from one sample in a study of blood T cell repertoires in COVID-19. Generated by immunoSEQ multiplex PCR, the TCRdb table keeps only in-frame clones and is missing some. The sample lists roughly 200,000 clones, 80% to 85% occurring once. The source material was peripheral blood. The receptors were sampled from a woman aged 40 to 50 with COVID-19, enrolled during active disease. CDR3s include the opening cysteine and the closing phenylalanine or tryptophan. D genes are given only for firm matches. Rows may omit the clone size; those that give it use once, few, many or a size class.

v_gene	abundance	d_gene	j_gene	CDR3nt	CDR3aa
TRBV28	NA	TRBD1	TRBJ1-2	TGTGCCAGCAGTCCCGGGACAGGGAGACAGAACTATGGCTACACCTTC	CASSPGTGRQNYGYTF
TRBV1	NA	NA	TRBJ2-2	TGCACCAGCTCTTCGGGGGGGCCGCACACCGGGGAGCTGTTTTTT	CTSSSGGPHTGELFF
TRBV18	few	NA	TRBJ1-4	TGTGCCAGCTCACCACTAAATGAAAAACTGTTTTTT	CASSPLNEKLFF
TRBV10-2	NA	TRBD1	TRBJ2-3	TGCGCCAGCTCGGACAGGGAAACAGATACGCAGTATTTT	CASSDRETDTQYF
TRBV19	NA	NA	TRBJ1-1	TGTGCCAGTAGTCTACAGGGGAACACTGAAGCTTTCTTT	CASSLQGNTEAFF
TRBV7-8	few	NA	TRBJ2-3	TGTGCCAGCAGCTTAGATGGGGGCGCGGGAGATACGCAGTATTTT	CASSLDGGAGDTQYF
TRBV4-2	NA	TRBD2	TRBJ2-1	TGTGCCAGCAGCCACCCAGAGCCGGGGGCTAGCGGGGAGAATGAGCAGTTCTTC	CASSHPEPGASGENEQFF
TRBV19	NA	NA	TRBJ1-1	TGTGCCAGTAGTCACCGGGGTCGGGACACTGAAGCTTTCTTT	CASSHRGRDTEAFF
TRBV18	NA	NA	TRBJ2-1	TGTGCCAGCTCACCACTAGTTGCCTCCTACAATGAGCAGTTCTTC	CASSPLVASYNEQFF
TRBV6-4	few	TRBD2	TRBJ2-3	TGTGCCAGCAGTGACGCGGGAGGGGGCACAGATACGCAGTATTTT	CASSDAGGGTDTQYF
TRBV15	once	NA	TRBJ1-1	TGTGCCACCAGCAGAGTAGGTAGCCACACTGAAGCTTTCTTT	CATSRVGSHTEAFF
TRBV7-9	NA	TRBD1	TRBJ2-3	TGTGCCAGCAGCCCATGGACAGGAAGCACAGATACGCAGTATTTT	CASSPWTGSTDTQYF
TRBV18	NA	NA	TRBJ2-1	TGTGCCAGCTCAGGGGCCAGGGGCAATGAGCAGTTCTTC	CASSGARGNEQFF
TRBV10-1	NA	NA	TRBJ2-5	TGCGCCAGCAGTGAGACTACCCAAGAGACCCAGTACTTC	CASSETTQETQYF
TRBV5-4	NA	NA	TRBJ1-3	TGTGCCAGCAGCTTGGGATTCAGGGGTACTGGAAACACCATATATTTT	CASSLGFRGTGNTIYF
TRBV7-9	NA	TRBD1	TRBJ1-6	TGTGCCAGCAGGGGGGACAGCTCTAATTCACCCCTCCACTTT	CASRGDSSNSPLHF
TRBV7-2	few	TRBD1	TRBJ1-6	TGTGCCAGCAGCCCCTTCGGTATTGGGGGGACAGGGGGCTCGACCCTCCACTTT	CASSPFGIGGTGGSTLHF
TRBV4-1	NA	NA	TRBJ1-2	TGCGCCAGCAGCCAGTCGAACTCGGCTAACTATGGCTACACCTTC	CASSQSNSANYGYTF
TRBV18	NA	TRBD1	TRBJ1-6	TGTGCCAGCTCACGGGACAGATATAATTCACCCCTCCACTTT	CASSRDRYNSPLHF
TRBV18	NA	TRBD1	TRBJ1-2	TGTGCCAGCTCACCAAGCAGGGGGCGGGACTATGGCTACACCTTC	CASSPSRGRDYGYTF
TRBV19	NA	TRBD1	TRBJ1-3	TGTGCCAGTAGTGCCAGGGGCACCGGGACAGGGGGCTCTGGAAACACCATATATTTT	CASSARGTGTGGSGNTIYF
TRBV6-5	NA	NA	TRBJ1-5	TGTGCCAGCAGGGGAGTCAATCAGCCCCAGCATTTT	CASRGVNQPQHF
TRBV19	NA	TRBD1	TRBJ2-1	TGTGCCAGTAGTGCCGGGGACAGGGATTACAATGAGCAGTTCTTC	CASSAGDRDYNEQFF
TRBV6-5	few	NA	TRBJ1-6	TGTGCCAGCAACCCACGACTCCTCCACTTT	CASNPRLLHF
TRBV5-8	NA	TRBD1	TRBJ2-7	TGTGCCAGCAGCTGGCCGGGACAGGGATACGAGCAGTACTTC	CASSWPGQGYEQYF
TRBV19	NA	NA	TRBJ1-1	TGTGCCAGTATTAGGGGACCGGGCCGCGGGGGTCGGAACACTGAAGCTTTCTTT	CASIRGPGRGGRNTEAFF
TRBV7-7	NA	TRBD1	TRBJ1-4	TGTGCTAGCAGCTTGGGATACGGGACAGGGGATGAAAAACTGTTTTTT	CASSLGYGTGDEKLFF
TRBV27	NA	NA	TRBJ2-1	TGTGCCAGCAGCCTTCTCGACAGCTACAATGAGCAGTTCTTC	CASSLLDSYNEQFF
TRBV5-6	NA	TRBD1	TRBJ1-4	TGTGCCAGCAGCTCAGATTACCGGGACAGGGAAAAGGAAAAACTGTTTTTT	CASSSDYRDREKEKLFF
TRBV29-1	NA	NA	TRBJ1-4	TGCAGCGGCTGGGGGGAAGAAAAACTGTTTTTT	CSGWGEEKLFF
TRBV7-9	NA	TRBD1	TRBJ1-3	TGTGCCAGCAGCCCAAACAGGGGCTCTGGAAACACCATATATTTT	CASSPNRGSGNTIYF
TRBV6-2/TRBV6-3	once	TRBD1	TRBJ1-1	TGTGCCAGCAGTCCCGGGACAGCGAACACTGAAGCTTTCTTT	CASSPGTANTEAFF
TRBV7-7	NA	TRBD2	TRBJ2-3	TGTGCTAGCAGCTCCGGACTAGCGGGAGCCCCAGATACGCAGTATTTT	CASSSGLAGAPDTQYF
TRBV28	NA	TRBD1	TRBJ1-6	TGTGCCAGCAGGCAGACAGGGACTAATTCACCCCTCCACTTT	CASRQTGTNSPLHF
TRBV5-8	few	TRBD1	TRBJ1-3	TGTGCCAGCAGCTTGGACAGGGGTGTAGACACCATATATTTT	CASSLDRGVDTIYF
TRBV10-1	NA	TRBD1	TRBJ1-6	TGCGCCAGCACACCGGGACAGGGTCTTTCACCCCTCCACTTT	CASTPGQGLSPLHF
TRBV7-9	NA	NA	TRBJ2-1	TGTGCCAGCAGCTTGAAGCCAAGCTTAATCGATGAGCAGTTCTTC	CASSLKPSLIDEQFF
TRBV7-2	once	TRBD2	TRBJ2-1	TGTGCCAGCAGCCGTAGCGGGGAGGACAATGAGCAGTTCTTC	CASSRSGEDNEQFF
TRBV7-9	NA	NA	TRBJ1-1	TGTGCCAGCAGCCTCGTTCAGGGGAACACTGAAGCTTTCTTT	CASSLVQGNTEAFF
TRBV9	NA	TRBD2	TRBJ2-3	TGTGCCAGCAGCGTAGTTGGGACTAGCGGGAGGGCTTTT	CASSVVGTSGRAF
TRBV6-5	once	NA	TRBJ1-2	TGTGCCAGCAGGAGACTGCCAGGGGGCTACACCTTC	CASRRLPGGYTF
TRBV24-1	NA	TRBD2	TRBJ2-1	TGTGCCACCAGTGGGGGTGCGGCTAGCGGGGGCCGTGAGCAGTTCTTC	CATSGGAASGGREQFF
TRBV19	once	NA	TRBJ2-7	TGTGCCAGTAGTAATCCTTCCGGGGGCGGGAGTCGCGAGCAGTACTTC	CASSNPSGGGSREQYF
TRBV5-6	NA	NA	TRBJ2-7	TGTGCCAGCAGCCGAGGGTCCTACGAGCAGTACTTC	CASSRGSYEQYF